These 7 T cell receptor beta chains were all obtained from the same sample, sequenced in a study of blood T cell repertoires in COVID-19. Sequenced by immunoSEQ multiplex PCR; TCRdb stores in-frame clones only, minus some. The sample shows about 21,000 clones, roughly 90% of them seen only once. The sequencing sample was made of peripheral blood. The receptor set was obtained from a human donor in a cohort sampled during active COVID-19.

V is TRBV30 and J is TRBJ2-1, with 7 bases fitting TRBD2. CDR1 is GTSNPN and CDR2 is SVGIG in the germline V gene (reference sequence). Trimming took 0 bases from V and 2 from J; bases not matched to a gene: 4. CDR3 length: 15 amino acids. CDR3 DNA: TGTGCCTGGAGTGTAGGTAGCGGGCCCTACAATGAGCAGTTCTTC. Its protein product is CAWSVGSGPYNEQFF. The full variable domain, in which reference TRBV30 and TRBJ2-1 provide the parts outside the CDR3, is SQTIHQWPATLVQPVGSPLSLECTVEGTSNPNLYWYRQAAGRGLQLLFYSVGIGQISSEVPQNLSASRPQDRQFILSSKKLLLSDSGFYLCAWSVGSGPYNEQFFGPGTRLTVL.

This clone has a handful of counts. V usage is TRBV30 and J usage is TRBJ1-2; D is ambiguous. V dropped 6 bases and J dropped 7 bases, with 18 bases sitting between them. Germline values: CDR1 GTSNPN, CDR2 SVGIG (reference sequence). The CDR3 has 13 amino acids. The CDR3 region is CACEAGFSGGYTF. In DNA, the CDR3 is TGTGCCTGCGAGGCGGGGTTTTCGGGTGGCTACACCTTC.

The chain links TRBV4-1 to TRBJ1-3; D possibly corresponds to TRBD1 (6 bases). Trimming took 5 bases from V and 2 from J, leaving 13 bases between them. Germline V gene lookup returns CDR1 MGHRA and CDR2 YSYEKL. CDR3 length equals 15 residues. Written as DNA, the CDR3 is TGCGCCAGCAGCTCGGACAGCCACCCTGGAAACACCATATATTTT. Protein: CASSSDSHPGNTIYF.

This sequence joins TRBV11-3 and TRBJ2-3; 12 positions agree with TRBD2. This CDR3 is built from 16 residues. Germline V gives CDR1 SGHNT, CDR2 YENEEA. The V segment lost 1 base and the J segment 2 bases; nucleotides outside the gene matches: 1. CDR3 protein: CASSLGTSGNTDTQYF. The CDR3 nucleotides are TGTGCCAGCAGCTTAGGGACTAGCGGGAACACAGATACGCAGTATTTT.

The J gene is TRBJ1-4, the V gene TRBV11-3; 7 nucleotides agree with TRBD1. The CDR3 runs 15 residues. The germline V gene encodes CDR1 SGHNT and CDR2 YENEEA. Germline trimming cut 4 bases from V and 1 base from J; bases unmatched to any gene: 3. The CDR3 is CASSSGTVTNEKLFF. CDR3 sequence (DNA): TGTGCCAGCAGCTCGGGGACAGTAACTAATGAAAAACTGTTTTTT.

The genes are TRBV28 and TRBJ1-3; D might be TRBD1 (6 bases). CDR1 and CDR2 from the germline V gene are MDHEN and SYDVKM. Trimming cost V 11 bases and J 0 bases, with 11 bases left between them. The CDR3 length is 13 residues. The CDR3 reads CASTGPSGNTIYF. The CDR3 nucleotides read TGTGCCTCGACAGGACCCTCTGGAAACACCATATATTTT.

The V call is TRBV9, the J call TRBJ2-1; TRBD1 is a possible D gene (5 bases). This CDR3 has 14 residues. V was trimmed by 0 bases and J by 4 bases, leaving 8 bases between them. Germline lookup yields CDR1 SGDLS and CDR2 YYNGEE. The CDR3 loop is CASSVEDRYNEQFF. CDR3 coding DNA: TGTGCCAGCAGCGTAGAAGACAGATACAATGAGCAGTTCTTC.